The 28 T cell receptor beta chains given below trace back to one sample, sequenced in a study of T cells after yellow fever vaccination. TCRdb re-called the 5' RACE reads through MiXCR, storing one row per CDR3 protein. The sample yields hundreds of thousands of distinct CDR3 sequences, less than 20% seen once. Sequencing was performed on PBMCs, taken 4 to 5 days after the first yellow fever vaccination. The source is a man in his late teens or twenties who received the YFV17D yellow fever vaccine.

The chain combines TRBV10-3 with TRBJ1-4; the D is unclear. Germline V gene sequence: CDR1 ENHRY, CDR2 SYGVKD. The length of the CDR3 is 16 residues. V dropped 4 bases and J dropped 4 bases, with 16 bases sitting between them. The CDR3 DNA reads as TGTGCCATCAGTGGTGACCTCGAGATAAATAATGAAAAACTGTTTTTT. It yields the protein CAISGDLEINNEKLFF.

This clonotype was observed a handful of times. The chain uses TRBV28 and TRBJ2-3; 10 nucleotides line up with TRBD2. The length of the CDR3 is 17 residues. Per the germline V gene, CDR1 is MDHEN and CDR2 is SYDVKM. Trimming at V came to 3 bases and at J to 2 bases, leaving 8 bases not matched to a gene. CDR3 protein: CASSFSPSGGYTDTQYF. The CDR3 coding sequence is TGTGCCAGCAGTTTTTCCCCTAGCGGGGGTTACACAGATACGCAGTATTTT.

This clonotype was counted only a few times. This chain joins TRBV5-1 and TRBJ2-3; D remains ambiguous. Germline V CDR1 and CDR2: SGHRS, YFSETQ. V lost 2 bases and J 1 base, leaving 8 bases between the germline ends. The CDR3 has 14 residues. CDR3 nucleotides: TGCGCCAGCAGCTTTAGGCTTCGCACAGATACGCAGTATTTT. It is translated as CASSFRLRTDTQYF.

The chain joins TRBV4-2 to TRBJ2-1, with D perhaps assigned TRBD1 or TRBD2 (5 bases each). V was cut by 3 bases and J by 12 bases, with 21 bases left in between. The CDR3 covers 15 residues. Germline V gene sequence: CDR1 LGHNA, CDR2 YNFKEQ. CDR3 sequence reads: CASSHPRDPLTRQFF. The DNA for the CDR3 is TGTGCCAGCAGCCACCCCAGGGACCCTTTAACGCGGCAGTTCTTC.

This chain uses TRBV6-4 with TRBJ1-5; D is uncertain. CDR1 is MRHNA, CDR2 SNTAGT, per germline. Trimming took off 4 bases at V and 0 bases at J, with 7 bases between the two ends. The CDR3 is 14 amino acids. CDR3 nucleotide sequence: TGTGCCAGCAGTGGGAGTTATAGCAATCAGCCCCAGCATTTT. This codes for CASSGSYSNQPQHF.

There are a few counts of this clonotype. The chain recombines TRBV7-2 with TRBJ2-5; 7 nucleotides align to TRBD2. This CDR3 contains 15 residues. V lost 7 bases, J lost 2 bases, and 10 bases stayed unmatched. CDR1 is SGHTA, CDR2 FQGNSA, per germline. The DNA for the CDR3 is TGTGCCAGCACCTCGGGGGGAGGTCCTCAAGAGACCCAGTACTTC. Translated: CASTSGGGPQETQYF. The entire variable domain, with the rest obtained from reference TRBV7-2 and TRBJ2-5, is as follows: GAGVSQSPSNKVTEKGKDVELRCDPISGHTALYWYRQSLGQGLEFLIYFQGNSAPDKSGLPSDRFSAERTGGSVSTLTIQRTQQEDSAVYLCASTSGGGPQETQYFGPGTRLLVL.

This clonotype was seen only once. This rearrangement joins TRBV11-3 to TRBJ2-2, with D unclear. The V and J ends lost 1 base and 3 bases respectively, with 6 bases between them. The CDR3 loop spans 14 amino acids. Germline-derived CDR1 and CDR2 are SGHNT and YENEEA. CDR3 amino acids: CASSLAAHTGELFF. As DNA, the CDR3 is TGTGCCAGCAGCTTAGCTGCGCACACCGGGGAGCTGTTTTTT.

This clonotype was counted a few times. CDR3 loop: CASSTPDRVFEQYF. CDR3 bases: TGTGCCAGCAGCACCCCGGACAGGGTTTTCGAGCAGTACTTC. This rearrangement joins TRBV6-1 to TRBJ2-7, with TRBD1 matching 8 bases. From germline, CDR1 is MNHNS and CDR2 SASEGT. Trimming removed 6 bases from V and 6 bases from J; junction bases left unmatched: 10. The CDR3 has 14 residues.

The chain joins TRBV2 to TRBJ1-1, with unresolved D. CDR1 is SNHLY, CDR2 FYNNEI, per germline. This CDR3 spans 13 amino acids. The V and J ends lost 7 bases and 3 bases respectively, with 12 bases between them. CDR3 region: CASNVAADTEAFF. The CDR3 nucleotides are TGTGCCAGCAATGTTGCCGCGGACACTGAAGCTTTCTTT.

The CDR3 coding sequence is TGTGCCAGCAGTTACTCCTACCTTAGCGGGGTTGCTTTCTTT. Translating it yields CASSYSYLSGVAFF. V is TRBV6-5 and J is TRBJ1-1; D remains unclear. Germline CDR1 MNHEY, CDR2 SVGAGI. Trimming removed 0 bases at V and 11 bases at J, with 16 bases between. This CDR3 has 14 residues.

This clonotype was seen ten or more times. The V and J genes are TRBV5-1 and TRBJ2-5; maybe TRBD1 (6 bases). Germline lookup yields CDR1 SGHRS and CDR2 YFSETQ. This CDR3 comprises 15 residues. Trimming cost V 0 bases and J 1 base, with 10 bases left between them. This CDR3 is CASSLGGGLQETQYF. DNA for the CDR3: TGCGCCAGCAGCTTGGGAGGGGGTCTCCAAGAGACCCAGTACTTC.

This clonotype was counted a few times. The V and J genes are TRBV5-1 and TRBJ1-5; 7 positions match TRBD1. The CDR3 covers 18 residues. Germline V lookup: CDR1 SGHRS, CDR2 YFSETQ. Trimming took 3 bases from V and 4 from J; bases not matched to a gene: 16. For the CDR3, the DNA is TGCGCCAGCAGCTCGGGACAGCTCCGGCCTTTTATTAATCAGCCCCAGCATTTT. Translated, it gives CASSSGQLRPFINQPQHF.

This chain connects TRBV7-2 to TRBJ2-1; 14 nucleotides align to TRBD2. The germline V gene has CDR1 SGHTA and CDR2 FQGNSA. Germline trimming cut 2 bases from V and 9 bases from J; bases unmatched to any gene: 9. CDR3 length equals 17 residues. CDR3 in DNA: TGTGCCAGCAGCTTATTTTGGACTAGCGGGGGGAGAGGTGAGCAGTTCTTC. It encodes CASSLFWTSGGRGEQFF.

This chain connects TRBV18 to TRBJ2-1; the D is unclear. Germline assignment: CDR1 KGHSH and CDR2 LQKENI. The V end lost 3 bases, the J end lost 8 bases, and 14 bases lay between the germline ends. CDR3 length equals 14 residues. The CDR3 sequence is CASSPGLSGDEQFF. CDR3 coding DNA: TGTGCCAGCTCACCCGGGTTGTCTGGGGATGAGCAGTTCTTC.

V usage is TRBV7-2 and J usage is TRBJ1-4; D is uncertain. The CDR3 spans 14 residues. Per germline, CDR1 SGHTA and CDR2 FQGNSA. Trimming cost V 5 bases and J 3 bases, with 10 bases left between them. The chain's CDR3 is CASSVGTSNEKLFF. CDR3 sequence (DNA): TGTGCCAGCAGCGTCGGAACCTCTAATGAAAAACTGTTTTTT.

Many counts were recorded for this clonotype. The rearrangement links TRBV6-2 or TRBV6-3 to TRBJ2-6; D is perhaps TRBD1 (5 bases). CDR1 MNHEY and CDR2 SVGEGT come from the germline V gene. Trimming pared 2 bases from V and 1 base from J, leaving 6 bases between. CDR3 size: 15 residues. The CDR3 DNA follows: TGTGCCAGCAGTTACAGACAGTCTGGGGCCAACGTCCTGACTTTC. Protein: CASSYRQSGANVLTF.

The chain combines TRBV29-1 with TRBJ2-7; tentative D call: TRBD1 (5 bases). Trimming stripped 1 base from V and 7 bases from J, with 14 bases between. There are 13 residues in the CDR3. The germline V gene has CDR1 SQVTM and CDR2 ANQGSEA. CDR3 sequence: CSVEGQSGTEQYF. CDR3 in DNA: TGCAGCGTTGAAGGACAGTCAGGAACGGAGCAGTACTTC.

Notes on this clonotype: The germline gene is not matched at one end of the junction; a read error may be the cause. The rearrangement uses TRBV5-1 and TRBJ2-3; D is possibly TRBD2 (6 bases). Germline loops: CDR1 SGHRS, CDR2 YFSETQ. The CDR3 sequence is 14 residues long. In nucleotides, the CDR3 is TGCGCCAGCAGATTGGGGACTAGCACAGATACGCAGTATTTT. Encoded protein: CASRLGTSTDTQYF.

This clonotype was counted between two and nine times. The V gene is TRBV6-5, the J gene TRBJ1-5; the D gene is possibly TRBD1 (5 bases). The germline V gene encodes CDR1 MNHEY and CDR2 SVGAGI. The V end was cut by 0 bases, the J end by 11 bases, with 14 bases between. The CDR3 covers 14 residues. For the CDR3, the DNA is TGTGCCAGCAGTTACTCCCCGGGACGCCTAGCCCAGCATTTT. This translates into CASSYSPGRLAQHF.

This clonotype was counted a few times. This chain connects TRBV11-1 to TRBJ2-5; D possibly matches TRBD1 or TRBD2 (6 bases each). Germline CDR1 reads SGHAT; CDR2 reads FQDESV (reference sequence). The CDR3 runs 18 residues. The V end was cut by 5 bases, the J end by 5 bases, with 27 bases between. CDR3 DNA sequence: TGTGCCAGCAGCCTACGCTATGGGGGGCAAGGTGACAAGGAGACCCAGTACTTC. This sequence encodes CASSLRYGGQGDKETQYF.

A few counts support this clonotype. The rearrangement uses TRBV3-1 and TRBJ1-5, with 8 positions matching TRBD1. V was pared by 4 bases and J by 6 bases, with 8 bases of the junction left unmatched. The CDR3 is 15 residues long. Germline V gene lookup returns CDR1 LGHDT and CDR2 YNNKEL (reference sequence). The CDR3 bases are TGTGCCAGCAGCCGGACAGGGAGACGTACTCAGCCCCAGCATTTT. This sequence encodes CASSRTGRRTQPQHF.

This clonotype was detected only a few times. The chain is built from TRBV7-9 and TRBJ1-4; D is unclear. The V and J ends lost 2 bases and 8 bases respectively, with 15 bases between them. The CDR3 is 15 amino acids. Per the germline V gene, CDR1 is SEHNR and CDR2 is FQNEAQ (reference sequence). This CDR3 is CASSLLAGLGEKLFF. The CDR3 nucleotides are TGTGCCAGCAGCTTATTGGCGGGATTGGGCGAAAAACTGTTTTTT.

V gene TRBV6-5 combines with J gene TRBJ2-2; D tentatively fits TRBD1 or TRBD2 (5 bases each). With 0 bases removed from V and 3 bases from J, the gap between germline ends came to 20 bases. Germline CDR1 reads MNHEY; CDR2 reads SVGAGI. This CDR3 contains 19 residues. The CDR3 nucleotides are TGTGCCAGCAGTTACTCGATCAGTAGGGTGAGAGGGGACACCGGGGAGCTGTTTTTT. It specifies CASSYSISRVRGDTGELFF.

In its sample, this clonotype was seen a few times. The chain is built from TRBV9 and TRBJ2-5; D is possibly TRBD2 (6 bases). Per germline, CDR1 SGDLS and CDR2 YYNGEE. The CDR3 is 15 residues long. With 4 bases removed from V and 2 bases from J, the gap between germline ends came to 15 bases. CDR3 region: CASSQGGTTQETQYF. The CDR3 DNA reads TGTGCCAGCAGCCAGGGCGGGACCACTCAAGAGACCCAGTACTTC. Based on the CDR3 plus reference TRBV9 and TRBJ2-5, the full variable domain is DSGVTQTPKHLITATGQRVTLRCSPRSGDLSVYWYQQSLDQGLQFLIQYYNGEERAKGNILERFSAQQFPDLHSELNLSSLELGDSALYFCASSQGGTTQETQYFGPGTRLLVL.

This clonotype was seen a few times. The chain is built from TRBV5-1 and TRBJ2-6; TRBD1 matches at 9 bases. Germline CDR1 reads SGHRS; CDR2 reads YFSETQ. V lost 6 bases to trimming and J lost 7 bases; unmatched junction nucleotides: 14. The CDR3 has 17 amino acids. The CDR3: CASTAGTGFDSANVLTF. CDR3 bases: TGCGCCAGCACCGCGGGGACAGGGTTCGATTCAGCCAACGTCCTGACTTTC.

This clonotype has ten or more counts. V usage is TRBV9 and J usage is TRBJ1-4, with 9 bases that match TRBD1. CDR3 length: 12 residues. CDR1 is SGDLS, CDR2 YYNGEE, per germline. V shed 7 bases and J 8 bases; nucleotides not matched to a gene: 3. The CDR3 sequence: CASGTGREKLFF. The DNA of the CDR3 is TGTGCCAGCGGGACAGGGCGAGAAAAACTGTTTTTT.

In this sample, this clonotype turned up a few times. The chain is built from TRBV6-5 and TRBJ1-6; the match to TRBD1 covers 7 bases. The CDR3 is 14 residues long. J was trimmed by 9 bases and V by 4 bases; bases with no gene match: 6. Germline CDR1 and CDR2: MNHEY and SVGAGI. The CDR3 region has the DNA TGTGCCAGCAGTTTAGGGGGCGTCGGTTCACCCCTCCACTTT. It yields the protein CASSLGGVGSPLHF.

This clonotype was counted between two and nine times. The CDR3 DNA reads as TGTGCCAGCCATGTAGTGTCAGCTCCATGGGAGACCCAGTACTTC. It translates to CASHVVSAPWETQYF. The V call is TRBV11-2, the J call TRBJ2-5; no firm D call. Germline loops: CDR1 SGHAT, CDR2 FQNNGV. Trimming took off 8 bases at V and 5 bases at J, with 21 bases between the two ends. This CDR3 has 15 residues.